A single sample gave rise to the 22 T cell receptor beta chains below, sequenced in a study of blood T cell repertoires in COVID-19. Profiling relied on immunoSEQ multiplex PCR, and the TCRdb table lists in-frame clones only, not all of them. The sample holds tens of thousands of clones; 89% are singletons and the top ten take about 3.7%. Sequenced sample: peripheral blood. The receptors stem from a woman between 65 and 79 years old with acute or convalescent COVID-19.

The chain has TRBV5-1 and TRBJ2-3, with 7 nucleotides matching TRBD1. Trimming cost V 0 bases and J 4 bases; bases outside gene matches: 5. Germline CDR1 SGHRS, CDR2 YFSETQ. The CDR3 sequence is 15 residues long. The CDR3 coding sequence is TGCGCCAGCAGCTTGGAACAGGGGTGGGCAGATACGCAGTATTTT. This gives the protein CASSLEQGWADTQYF.

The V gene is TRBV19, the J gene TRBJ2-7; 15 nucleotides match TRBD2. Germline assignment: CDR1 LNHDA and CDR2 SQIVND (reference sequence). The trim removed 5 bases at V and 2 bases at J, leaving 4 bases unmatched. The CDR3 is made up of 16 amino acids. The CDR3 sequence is CASSLGLAGGTYEQYF. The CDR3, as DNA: TGTGCCAGTAGTTTGGGACTAGCGGGAGGAACCTACGAGCAGTACTTC.

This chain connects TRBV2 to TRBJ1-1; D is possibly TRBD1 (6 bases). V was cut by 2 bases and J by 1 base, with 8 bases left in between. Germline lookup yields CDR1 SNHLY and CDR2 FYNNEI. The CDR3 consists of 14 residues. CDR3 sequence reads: CASSEQGGNTEAFF. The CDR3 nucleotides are TGTGCCAGCAGTGAACAAGGGGGGAACACTGAAGCTTTCTTT.

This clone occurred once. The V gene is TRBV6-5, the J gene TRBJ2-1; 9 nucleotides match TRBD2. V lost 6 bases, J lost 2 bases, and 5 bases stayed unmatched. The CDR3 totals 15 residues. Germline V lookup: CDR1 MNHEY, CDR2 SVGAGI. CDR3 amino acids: CASRTSGRPYNEQFF. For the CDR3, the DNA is TGTGCCAGCAGAACCAGCGGGAGGCCCTACAATGAGCAGTTCTTC.

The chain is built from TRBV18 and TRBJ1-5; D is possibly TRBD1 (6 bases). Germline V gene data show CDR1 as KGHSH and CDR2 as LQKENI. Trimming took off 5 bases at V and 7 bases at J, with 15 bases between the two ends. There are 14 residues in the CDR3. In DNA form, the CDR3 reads TGTGCCAGCTCATATTGGACAGTCAGCCAGCCCCAGCATTTT. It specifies CASSYWTVSQPQHF.

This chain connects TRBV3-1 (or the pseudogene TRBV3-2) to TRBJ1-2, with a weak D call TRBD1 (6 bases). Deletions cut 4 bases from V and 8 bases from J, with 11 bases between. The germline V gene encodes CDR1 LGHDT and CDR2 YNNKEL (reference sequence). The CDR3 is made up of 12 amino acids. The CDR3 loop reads CASSRTTGGYTF. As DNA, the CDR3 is TGTGCCAGCAGCCGAACGACAGGCGGCTACACCTTC.

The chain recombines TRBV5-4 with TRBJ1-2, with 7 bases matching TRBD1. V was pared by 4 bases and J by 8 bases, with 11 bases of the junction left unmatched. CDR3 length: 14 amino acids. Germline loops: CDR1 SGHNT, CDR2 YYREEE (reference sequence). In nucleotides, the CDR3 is TGTGCCAGCAGCCAAACCGGGACAGAAGTCGGCTACACCTTC. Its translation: CASSQTGTEVGYTF.

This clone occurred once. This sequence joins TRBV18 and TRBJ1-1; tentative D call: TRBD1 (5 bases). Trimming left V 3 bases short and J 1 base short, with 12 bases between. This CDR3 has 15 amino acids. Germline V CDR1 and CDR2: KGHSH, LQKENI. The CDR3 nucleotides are TGTGCCAGCTCACCGATTTTAGGACAGAACACTGAAGCTTTCTTT. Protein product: CASSPILGQNTEAFF.

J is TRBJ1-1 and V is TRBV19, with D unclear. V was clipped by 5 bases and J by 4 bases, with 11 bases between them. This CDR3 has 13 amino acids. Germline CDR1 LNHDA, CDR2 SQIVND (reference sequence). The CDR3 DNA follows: TGTGCCAGTAGTCCCGTAATCTTCACTGAAGCTTTCTTT. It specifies CASSPVIFTEAFF.

CDR3 coding DNA: TGTGCCACCAGCAGAGAGTACATGAGCGGGGGACACAATGAGCAGTTCTTC. Protein product: CATSREYMSGGHNEQFF. J is TRBJ2-1 and V is TRBV15; 8 positions match TRBD2. V gave up 0 bases and J gave up 5 bases; unmatched junction bases: 9. The CDR3 length is 17 residues. Germline assignment: CDR1 LNHNV and CDR2 YYDKDF (reference sequence).

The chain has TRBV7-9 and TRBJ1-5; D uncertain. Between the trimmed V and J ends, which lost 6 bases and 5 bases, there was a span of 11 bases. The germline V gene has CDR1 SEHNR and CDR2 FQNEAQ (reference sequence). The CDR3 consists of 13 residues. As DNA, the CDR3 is TGTGCCAGCAGGGATGAGGGCGATCAGCCCCAGCATTTT. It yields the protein CASRDEGDQPQHF.

The DNA of the CDR3 is TGTGCCATCAGTGAGTCGATGTCAGGGTATAATTCACCCCTCCACTTT. It specifies CAISESMSGYNSPLHF. The chain is built from TRBV10-3 and TRBJ1-6; D is possibly TRBD1 (5 bases). The CDR3 length is 16 residues. The V and J ends lost 0 bases and 4 bases respectively, with 10 bases between them. Germline lookup yields CDR1 ENHRY and CDR2 SYGVKD.

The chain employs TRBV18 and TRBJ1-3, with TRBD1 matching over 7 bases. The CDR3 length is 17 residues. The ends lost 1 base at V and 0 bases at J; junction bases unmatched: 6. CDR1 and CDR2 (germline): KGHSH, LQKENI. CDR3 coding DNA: TGTGCCAGCTCACCACGGGACAGCCGCCGCTCTGGAAACACCATATATTTT. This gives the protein CASSPRDSRRSGNTIYF.

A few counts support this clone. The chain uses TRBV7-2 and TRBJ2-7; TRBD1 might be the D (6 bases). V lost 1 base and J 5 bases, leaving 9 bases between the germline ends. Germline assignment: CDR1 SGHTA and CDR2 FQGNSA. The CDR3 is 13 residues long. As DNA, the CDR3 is TGTGCCAGCAGCTTAGGGGGGCTAAACGAGCAGTACGTC. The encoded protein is CASSLGGLNEQYV.

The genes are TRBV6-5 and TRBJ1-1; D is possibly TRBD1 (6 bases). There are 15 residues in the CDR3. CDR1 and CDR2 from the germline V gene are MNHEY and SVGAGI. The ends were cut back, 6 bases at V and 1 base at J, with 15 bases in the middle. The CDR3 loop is CASRHSSGENTEAFF. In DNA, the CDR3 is TGTGCCAGCAGACACAGCTCAGGGGAGAACACTGAAGCTTTCTTT.

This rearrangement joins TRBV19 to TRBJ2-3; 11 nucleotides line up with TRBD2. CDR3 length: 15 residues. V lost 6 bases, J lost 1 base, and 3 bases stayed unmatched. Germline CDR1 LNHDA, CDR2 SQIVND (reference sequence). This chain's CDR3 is CASRRLAGRTDTQYF. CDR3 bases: TGTGCCAGTAGGAGACTAGCGGGACGCACAGATACGCAGTATTTT. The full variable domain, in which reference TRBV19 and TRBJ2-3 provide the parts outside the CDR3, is DGGITQSPKYLFRKEGQNVTLSCEQNLNHDAMYWYRQDPGQGLRLIYYSQIVNDFQKGDIAEGYSVSREKKESFPLTVTSAQKNPTAFYLCASRRLAGRTDTQYFGPGTRLTVL.

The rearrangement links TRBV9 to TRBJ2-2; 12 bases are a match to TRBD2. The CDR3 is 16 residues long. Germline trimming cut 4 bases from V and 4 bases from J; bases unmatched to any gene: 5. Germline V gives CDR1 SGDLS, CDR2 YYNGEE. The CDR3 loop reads CASSQTSGGTTGELFF. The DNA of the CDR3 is TGTGCCAGCAGCCAGACTAGCGGGGGTACCACCGGGGAGCTGTTTTTT. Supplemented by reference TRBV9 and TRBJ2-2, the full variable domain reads DSGVTQTPKHLITATGQRVTLRCSPRSGDLSVYWYQQSLDQGLQFLIQYYNGEERAKGNILERFSAQQFPDLHSELNLSSLELGDSALYFCASSQTSGGTTGELFFGEGSRLTVL.

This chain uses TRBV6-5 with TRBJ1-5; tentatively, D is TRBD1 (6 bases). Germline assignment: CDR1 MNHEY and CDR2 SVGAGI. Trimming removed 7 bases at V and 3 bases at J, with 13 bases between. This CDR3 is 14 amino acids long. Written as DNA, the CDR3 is TGTGCCAGCAACCGGGACACGGACAATCAGCCCCAGCATTTT. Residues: CASNRDTDNQPQHF.

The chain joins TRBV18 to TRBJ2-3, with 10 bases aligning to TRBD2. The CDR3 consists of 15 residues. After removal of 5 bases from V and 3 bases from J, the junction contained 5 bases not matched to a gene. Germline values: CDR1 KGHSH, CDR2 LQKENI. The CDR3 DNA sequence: TGTGCCAGCTCAACGCTAGCGGGAGTAACAGATACGCAGTATTTT. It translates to CASSTLAGVTDTQYF.

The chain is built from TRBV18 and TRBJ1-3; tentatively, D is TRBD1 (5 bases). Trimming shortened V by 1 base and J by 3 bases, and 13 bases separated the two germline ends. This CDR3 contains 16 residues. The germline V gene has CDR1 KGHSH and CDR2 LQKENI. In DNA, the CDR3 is TGTGCCAGCTCACCACAGGGGCCGGATAGTGGAAACACCATATATTTT. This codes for CASSPQGPDSGNTIYF.

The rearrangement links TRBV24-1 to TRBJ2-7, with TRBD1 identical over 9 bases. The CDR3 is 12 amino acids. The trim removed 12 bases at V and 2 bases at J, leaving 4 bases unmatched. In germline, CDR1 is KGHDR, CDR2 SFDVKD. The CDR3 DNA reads TGTGCCCCTAGACAGGGGGCCTACGAGCAGTACGTC. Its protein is CAPRQGAYEQYV.

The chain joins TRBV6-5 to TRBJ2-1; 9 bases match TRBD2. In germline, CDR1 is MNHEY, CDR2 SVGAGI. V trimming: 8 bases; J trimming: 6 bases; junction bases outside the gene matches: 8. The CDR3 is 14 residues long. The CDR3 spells CASWGTSIVNEQFF. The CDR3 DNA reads TGTGCCAGCTGGGGGACTAGCATCGTCAATGAGCAGTTCTTC.